The 27 T cell receptor beta chains below all came from one sample that was sequenced in a study of T cell clonotyping in hematopoietic cell transplantation (dated by TCRdb to the early 2020s). Library creation used the immunoSEQ multiplex PCR assay. The table comes from immuneACCESS by way of TCRdb, which keeps in-frame sequences with V and J called. Part of the clones is missing from these tables; in studies checked, under half for an unresolved V gene and the rest for unknown reasons. This sample is represented by fewer than 45,000 clones; about 90% of them were singletons. About 2.1% of the sample rests with the top ten. The sample was peripheral blood mononuclear cells. Source of these receptors: a woman in her forties in good health. Some clones in this sample may be carry-over from other donors' samples.

The CDR3 bases are TGCGCCAGCTCTAGTCGAGGCGACACTGAAGCTTTCTTT. Translated: CASSSRGDTEAFF. The chain links TRBV5-1 to TRBJ1-1; the D is unclear. The germline V and J ends were trimmed by 7 bases and 3 bases, with 13 bases remaining between them. The CDR3 spans 13 residues. In germline, CDR1 is SGHRS, CDR2 YFSETQ.

The chain has TRBV10-3 and TRBJ1-2, with 7 bases fitting TRBD1. The CDR3 is 12 amino acids. Germline trimming cut 5 bases from V and 8 bases from J; bases unmatched to any gene: 5. Germline lookup yields CDR1 ENHRY and CDR2 SYGVKD. CDR3 in DNA: TGTGCCATCAGTTTACAGGGGAACGGCTACACCTTC. It yields the protein CAISLQGNGYTF.

The V gene is TRBV30, the J gene TRBJ2-7; D is undetermined. The V gene lost 0 bases and the J gene lost 3 bases, with 15 bases spanning the gap. Germline values: CDR1 GTSNPN, CDR2 SVGIG (reference sequence). This CDR3 is 15 amino acids long. CDR3 residues: CAWSVPGGRIYEQYF. The CDR3, as DNA: TGTGCCTGGAGTGTACCTGGCGGACGAATCTACGAGCAGTACTTC. Combining the CDR3 with reference TRBV30 and TRBJ2-7 gives the whole variable domain SQTIHQWPATLVQPVGSPLSLECTVEGTSNPNLYWYRQAAGRGLQLLFYSVGIGQISSEVPQNLSASRPQDRQFILSSKKLLLSDSGFYLCAWSVPGGRIYEQYFGPGTRLTVT.

This clone was observed a handful of times. V usage is TRBV9 and J usage is TRBJ2-7, with D perhaps matching TRBD2 (5 bases). The germline gives CDR1 SGDLS, CDR2 YYNGEE. The CDR3 extends over 14 amino acids. V was clipped by 0 bases and J by 2 bases, with 9 bases between them. CDR3 amino acids: CASSVAGSAYEQYF. The CDR3, as DNA: TGTGCCAGCAGCGTAGCGGGGTCGGCCTACGAGCAGTACTTC. Filled out from reference TRBV9 and TRBJ2-7, the complete variable domain reads DSGVTQTPKHLITATGQRVTLRCSPRSGDLSVYWYQQSLDQGLQFLIQYYNGEERAKGNILERFSAQQFPDLHSELNLSSLELGDSALYFCASSVAGSAYEQYFGPGTRLTVT.

CDR3 sequence reads: CASSRTSGTAYEQYF. Written as DNA, the CDR3 is TGTGCCAGCAGCCGTACTAGCGGGACGGCCTACGAGCAGTACTTC. The V gene is TRBV7-2, the J gene TRBJ2-7, with 10 bases fitting TRBD2. This CDR3 region has 15 residues. Germline lookup yields CDR1 SGHTA and CDR2 FQGNSA. Unmatched junction bases numbered 6, after V lost 5 bases and J lost 2 bases.

The DNA for the CDR3 is TGTGCCAGCAGCCCCCGGAGGGGGCGGTCCACTGAAGCTTTCTTT. Amino acid sequence: CASSPRRGRSTEAFF. The chain recombines TRBV11-3 with TRBJ1-1; 7 nucleotides match TRBD1. The CDR3 sequence is 15 residues long. In germline, CDR1 is SGHNT, CDR2 YENEEA. The V gene end was trimmed by 5 bases and the J gene end by 4 bases; junction bases not matched to a gene: 10.

This chain joins TRBV14 and TRBJ2-7; TRBD1 matches at 9 bases. This CDR3 region has 17 residues. CDR1 and CDR2 (germline): SGHDN, FVKESK. V was pared by 4 bases and J by 2 bases, with 12 bases of the junction left unmatched. In DNA form, the CDR3 reads TGTGCCAGCAGCCTACGACCACCGGGACAGGGACCCTACGAGCAGTACTTC. Its protein product is CASSLRPPGQGPYEQYF.

The chain joins TRBV10-3 to TRBJ2-5, with D hard to call. The CDR3 covers 14 residues. Trimming took 4 bases from V and 2 from J, leaving 11 bases between them. Germline CDR1 reads ENHRY; CDR2 reads SYGVKD. Here the CDR3 DNA reads TGTGCCATCAGTGGGGCAGGAGTACAAGAGACCCAGTACTTC. Its translation is CAISGAGVQETQYF.

This chain uses TRBV7-9 with TRBJ1-2; tentatively, D is TRBD1 (5 bases). The V and J ends lost 4 bases and 8 bases respectively, with 23 bases between them. The length of the CDR3 is 16 residues. The germline CDR1 and CDR2 sequences are SEHNR and FQNEAQ (reference sequence). CDR3 in amino acids: CASSSMGETLNRGYTF. CDR3 DNA: TGTGCCAGCAGCTCAATGGGGGAAACCCTTAACCGGGGCTACACCTTC.

The gene calls are TRBV2 and TRBJ1-2, with D uncertain. The germline gives CDR1 SNHLY, CDR2 FYNNEI. Trimming took off 3 bases at V and 9 bases at J, with 8 bases between the two ends. The CDR3 covers 11 residues. CDR3 sequence reads: CASSEVVSYTF. CDR3 nucleotides: TGTGCCAGCAGTGAGGTGGTGAGCTACACCTTC.

The V call is TRBV5-1, the J call TRBJ1-3, with TRBD1 matching 9 bases. Germline V gives CDR1 SGHRS, CDR2 YFSETQ. V trimming: 2 bases; J trimming: 1 base; junction bases outside the gene matches: 4. The CDR3 is 16 residues long. CDR3 DNA sequence: TGCGCCAGCAGCTTCACAGGGGGCTTATCTGGAAACACCATATATTTT. Protein product: CASSFTGGLSGNTIYF.

The gene calls are TRBV20-1 and TRBJ1-2; D is possibly TRBD1 (6 bases). The CDR3 is 11 amino acids. Trimming cost V 6 bases and J 8 bases, with 13 bases left between them. Germline lookup yields CDR1 DFQATT and CDR2 SNEGSKA (reference sequence). CDR3 bases: TGCAGTGCAGAGGGGGGGCTCGGCTACACCTTC. It is translated as CSAEGGLGYTF.

The rearrangement joins TRBV4-3 to TRBJ2-1; 8 bases agree with TRBD2. There are 15 residues in the CDR3. The germline CDR1 and CDR2 sequences are LGHNA and YSLEER. Trimming at V came to 0 bases and at J to 4 bases, leaving 2 bases not matched to a gene. The CDR3 region has the DNA TGCGCCAGCAGCCAAGATGGGACTAGGTACAATGAGCAGTTCTTC. As protein: CASSQDGTRYNEQFF.

CDR3 bases: TGTGCCATCAGTGAGCGGGAGCCAGATACGCAGTATTTT. It codes for CAISEREPDTQYF. V usage is TRBV10-3 and J usage is TRBJ2-3; D might be TRBD2 (6 bases). Germline loops: CDR1 ENHRY, CDR2 SYGVKD. V was pared by 2 bases and J by 4 bases, with 7 bases between. This CDR3 is built from 13 residues.

The V gene is TRBV30, the J gene TRBJ1-2, with 7 nucleotides matching TRBD1. After removal of 2 bases from V and 8 bases from J, the junction contained 8 bases not matched to a gene. The germline V gene has CDR1 GTSNPN and CDR2 SVGIG (reference sequence). This CDR3 has 13 amino acids. CDR3: CAWSITGVDGYTF. The CDR3 coding sequence is TGTGCCTGGAGTATAACAGGGGTAGACGGCTACACCTTC.

The rearrangement links TRBV9 to TRBJ2-3; D could derive from TRBD1 or TRBD2 (7 bases each). Germline CDR1 is SGDLS and CDR2 is YYNGEE. The germline V and J ends were trimmed by 0 bases and 7 bases, with 21 bases remaining between them. The CDR3 is 17 amino acids. CDR3 nucleotides: TGTGCCAGCAGCGTAGGGGGACAGCGGGGATTCGGGAATACGCAGTATTTT. Translating it yields CASSVGGQRGFGNTQYF.

This chain uses TRBV30 with TRBJ1-2; 11 bases match TRBD1. The CDR3 runs to 15 residues. In germline, CDR1 is GTSNPN, CDR2 SVGIG (reference sequence). V was pared by 4 bases and J by 5 bases, with 9 bases of the junction left unmatched. CDR3 in DNA: TGTGCCTGGACCCGAGGACAGGGGGCAGTATATGGCTACACCTTC. It is translated as CAWTRGQGAVYGYTF.

The chain combines TRBV5-1 with TRBJ1-4, with D possibly TRBD1 on 5 matching bases. The CDR3 consists of 17 residues. The V gene's germline CDR1 is SGHRS and CDR2 YFSETQ. Trimming cost V 0 bases and J 7 bases, with 19 bases left between them. CDR3 protein: CASSLVVGPGSSEKLFF. As DNA, the CDR3 is TGCGCCAGCAGCTTGGTTGTCGGCCCAGGGTCTAGTGAAAAACTGTTTTTT.

This chain joins TRBV5-1 and TRBJ1-2, with unresolved D. The germline gives CDR1 SGHRS, CDR2 YFSETQ. This CDR3 is 15 amino acids long. The V gene lost 0 bases and the J gene lost 0 bases, with 9 bases spanning the gap. In nucleotides, the CDR3 is TGCGCCAGCAGCTTGGGTACAGCTACTAACTATGGCTACACCTTC. Amino acids: CASSLGTATNYGYTF.

The V gene is TRBV7-2, the J gene TRBJ1-1; D remains ambiguous. V dropped 1 base and J dropped 4 bases, with 7 bases sitting between them. There are 13 residues in the CDR3. Germline values: CDR1 SGHTA, CDR2 FQGNSA. This CDR3 reads CASSLVEGTEAFF. In DNA form, the CDR3 reads TGTGCCAGCAGCTTAGTTGAGGGCACTGAAGCTTTCTTT. The full variable domain, in which reference TRBV7-2 and TRBJ1-1 provide the parts outside the CDR3, is GAGVSQSPSNKVTEKGKDVELRCDPISGHTALYWYRQSLGQGLEFLIYFQGNSAPDKSGLPSDRFSAERTGGSVSTLTIQRTQQEDSAVYLCASSLVEGTEAFFGQGTRLTVV.

This clone was observed a single time. J is TRBJ1-5 and V is TRBV19; TRBD1 agrees at 10 bases. The CDR3 has 16 residues. With V trimmed by 0 bases and J by 6 bases, 5 bases remained unmatched. Germline lookup yields CDR1 LNHDA and CDR2 SQIVND (reference sequence). DNA of the CDR3: TGTGCCAGTAGTATAGAGACAGGGGGCGCGGTTCAGCCCCAGCATTTT. It yields the protein CASSIETGGAVQPQHF.

V is TRBV11-1 and J is TRBJ2-7; no definite D call. The CDR3 consists of 15 residues. V was shortened by 0 bases and J by 4 bases, with 13 bases between the two germline ends. CDR1 and CDR2 (germline): SGHAT, FQDESV (reference sequence). CDR3: CASSLARTDPYEQYF. The CDR3 DNA reads TGTGCCAGCAGCTTAGCCCGTACAGATCCATACGAGCAGTACTTC.

The chain links TRBV14 to TRBJ1-4, with a tentative D call TRBD1 (6 bases). Per germline, CDR1 SGHDN and CDR2 FVKESK. The V gene lost 2 bases and the J gene lost 1 base, with 11 bases spanning the gap. The CDR3 is 16 residues long. Here the CDR3 reads CASSQLGGGTNEKLFF. In nucleotides, the CDR3 is TGTGCCAGCAGCCAACTAGGAGGGGGAACTAATGAAAAACTGTTTTTT.

The table lists this clone with a few counts. This chain connects TRBV4-3 to TRBJ2-1, with D unclear. Germline CDR1 is LGHNA and CDR2 is YSLEER. Trimming took 0 bases from V and 10 from J, leaving 13 bases between them. This CDR3 is 14 amino acids long. The CDR3 spells CASSQDRLGREQFF. The CDR3 DNA reads as TGCGCCAGCAGCCAAGACCGACTCGGTAGGGAGCAGTTCTTC.

This clone was detected only once. The chain combines TRBV5-1 with TRBJ2-1, with TRBD1 matching 8 bases. The CDR3 is 15 amino acids. V lost 0 bases to trimming and J lost 9 bases; unmatched junction nucleotides: 8. Germline CDR1 and CDR2: SGHRS and YFSETQ. The CDR3 region is CASSLGTGLNGEQFF. The CDR3 DNA sequence: TGCGCCAGCAGCTTGGGGACAGGGCTCAATGGTGAGCAGTTCTTC.

This clone has more than one count but fewer than ten. This chain connects TRBV12-1 to TRBJ2-1. TRBV12-1 is designated a pseudogene. This CDR3 comprises 15 residues. CDR3 coding DNA: TGTGCCAGCAGCTTACCCCGGGACCCGCACAATGAGCAGTTCTTC. This gives the protein CASSLPRDPHNEQFF.

The chain links TRBV29-1 to TRBJ1-1; unclear D gene. Trimming stripped 6 bases from V and 1 base from J, with 15 bases between. Germline CDR1 is SQVTM and CDR2 is ANQGSEA. CDR3 length: 14 residues. This chain's CDR3 is CSVRRGSENTEAFF. In DNA, the CDR3 is TGCAGCGTCCGCCGGGGTTCGGAGAACACTGAAGCTTTCTTT.